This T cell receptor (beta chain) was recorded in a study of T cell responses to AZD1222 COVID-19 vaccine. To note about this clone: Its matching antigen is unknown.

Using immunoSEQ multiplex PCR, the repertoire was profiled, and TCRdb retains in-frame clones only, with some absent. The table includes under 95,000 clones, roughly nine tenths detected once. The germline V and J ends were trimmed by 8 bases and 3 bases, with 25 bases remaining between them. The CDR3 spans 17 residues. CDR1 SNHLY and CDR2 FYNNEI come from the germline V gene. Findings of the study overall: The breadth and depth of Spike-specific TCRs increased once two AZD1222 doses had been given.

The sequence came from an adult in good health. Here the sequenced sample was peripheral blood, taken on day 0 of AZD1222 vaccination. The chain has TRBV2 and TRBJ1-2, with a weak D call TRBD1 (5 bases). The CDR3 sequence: CASCERGAGPQDYGYTF. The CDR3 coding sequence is TGTGCCAGCTGCGAACGTGGGGCAGGGCCCCAAGACTATGGCTACACCTTC.